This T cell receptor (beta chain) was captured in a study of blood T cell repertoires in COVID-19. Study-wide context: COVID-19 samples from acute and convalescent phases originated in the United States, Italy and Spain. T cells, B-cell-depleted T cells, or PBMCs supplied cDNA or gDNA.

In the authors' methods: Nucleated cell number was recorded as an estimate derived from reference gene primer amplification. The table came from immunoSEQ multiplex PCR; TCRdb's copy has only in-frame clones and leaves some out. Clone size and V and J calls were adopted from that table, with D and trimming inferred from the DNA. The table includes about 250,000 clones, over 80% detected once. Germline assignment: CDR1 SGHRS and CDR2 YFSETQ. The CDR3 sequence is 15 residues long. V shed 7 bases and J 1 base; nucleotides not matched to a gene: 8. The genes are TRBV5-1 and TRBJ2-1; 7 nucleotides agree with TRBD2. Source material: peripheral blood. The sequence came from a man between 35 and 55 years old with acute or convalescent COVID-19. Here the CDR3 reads CASHTPGGSYNEQFF. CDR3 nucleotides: TGCGCCAGCCATACTCCGGGGGGATCCTACAATGAGCAGTTCTTC. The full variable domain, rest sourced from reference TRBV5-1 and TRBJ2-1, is KAGVTQTPRYLIKTRGQQVTLSCSPISGHRSVSWYQQTPGQGLQFLFEYFSETQRNKGNFPGRFSGRQFSNSRSEMNVSTLELGDSALYLCASHTPGGSYNEQFFGPGTRLTVL.